This TCR beta chain is from a study of blood T cell repertoires in COVID-19. Study at large: Spain, Italy and the United States supplied samples that represented acute and convalescent COVID-19.

Participants, roughly 18 to 90 years old, spanned approximately 25 US areas. Cohort allocation depended upon clinical history that participants reported. The CDR3 runs 13 residues. V was pared by 4 bases and J by 2 bases, with 7 bases between. Germline-derived CDR1 and CDR2 are SGHTS and YDEGEE. Sequencing was performed with immunoSEQ multiplex PCR; in TCRdb, only in-frame clones are kept and a portion is missing. The data hold 150,000 to 250,000 clones, with about 90% observed a single time. Sequencing used PBMCs or T cells enriched from blood (not recorded which). The gene calls are TRBV5-8 and TRBJ2-1; D perhaps matches TRBD1 (6 bases). The receptor was isolated from a young woman who had recovered from COVID-19. Here the CDR3 reads CASSRTAYNEQFF. The CDR3 DNA sequence: TGTGCCAGCAGCAGGACAGCCTACAATGAGCAGTTCTTC.